The entry below gives a single TCR beta chain sequence along with its context. What it binds is not known. The length of the CDR3 is 14 residues. Between the trimmed V and J ends, which lost 3 bases and 2 bases, there was a span of 9 bases. Germline V gene lookup returns CDR1 SNHLY and CDR2 FYNNEI. This sample is drawn from a study of cytomegalovirus exposure and HLA in healthy donors. The PCR was carried out with 60 Vbeta primers and 13 Jbeta primers. Sequenced by immunoSEQ multiplex PCR; TCRdb stores in-frame clones only, minus some. There are 120,000 or so clones in the sample; approximately 82% occur only once, and roughly 13% lies in the top ten. Broader study findings: In a later analysis, at a false discovery rate of 0.05, fewer than 20,000 TCR beta sequences matched HLA alleles.

The sequence was collected from a man between 25 and 39 years old in good health and CMV-seropositive. The chain couples TRBV2 to TRBJ2-3; D is ambiguous. Sequenced material: PBMCs. The CDR3 loop reads CASSEFAITDTQYF. DNA of the CDR3: TGTGCCAGCAGTGAGTTTGCTATCACAGATACGCAGTATTTT.